These T cell receptor beta chains were read from a single sample in a study of T cells in Graves' hyperthyroidism and ophthalmopathy. TCRdb itself ran the multiplex PCR reads through MiXCR, one entry per CDR3 protein. Of 300,000 to 450,000 distinct CDR3 sequences in the sample, more than 14% were seen once. The sample taken for sequencing was blood. These receptors all stem from a woman in her thirties with Graves' ophthalmopathy. CDR3s include the opening cysteine and the closing phenylalanine or tryptophan. The D gene is left open where the match is weak. Rows may omit the clone size; those that give it use once, few, many or a size class.

j_call clone_size v_call d_call cdr3_aa cdr3_nt
TRBJ2-6 . TRBV4-2 . CASSQDPLTTGTGANALTF TGTGCCAGCAGCCAAGATCCCCTGACCACAGGGACTGGGGCCAACGCCCTGACTTTC
TRBJ2-2 many TRBV20-1 . CSARARGLAGELFF TGCAGTGCTAGAGCACGTGGGTTAGCAGGGGAGCTGTTTTTT
TRBJ1-2 . TRBV19 TRBD1 CASSISDRGHYGYTF TGTGCCAGTAGTATTTCGGACAGGGGGCACTATGGCTACACCTTC
TRBJ1-2 many TRBV12-3/TRBV12-4 . CASSLTGSNYGYTF TGTGCCAGCAGTTTAACAGGAAGCAACTATGGCTACACCTTC
TRBJ2-7 many TRBV20-1 TRBD1 CSARDRGRLWEQYF TGCAGTGCTAGAGACAGGGGGCGATTATGGGAGCAGTACTTC
TRBJ1-3 many TRBV11-3 . CASSSAVGSGNTIYF TGTGCCAGCAGCTCGGCTGTTGGCTCTGGAAACACCATATATTTT
TRBJ1-2 many TRBV5-1 . CASSFRAEAYGYTF TGCGCCAGCAGCTTCAGGGCGGAAGCCTATGGCTACACCTTC
TRBJ2-7 many TRBV7-9 TRBD1 CASSTGTGTTYEQYF TGTGCCAGCAGCACCGGGACAGGGACTACCTACGAGCAGTACTTC
TRBJ1-2 . TRBV10-3 . CAIQGDGTNYGYTF TGTGCCATCCAGGGCGACGGAACTAACTATGGCTACACCTTC
TRBJ2-7 few TRBV29-1 TRBD1 CSVDWGSGTGPYEQYF TGCAGCGTTGACTGGGGGTCGGGGACAGGGCCCTACGAGCAGTACTTC
TRBJ2-1 many TRBV7-9 . CASSFLLGVQGNEQFF TGTGCCAGCAGCTTTCTGTTGGGGGTTCAAGGTAATGAGCAGTTCTTC
TRBJ2-7 few TRBV29-1 . CSVAFAGDYEQYF TGCAGCGTTGCATTTGCAGGGGACTACGAGCAGTACTTC
TRBJ2-7 many TRBV11-2 TRBD1 CASSSLLGIPRGTGPYEQYF TGTGCCAGCAGCTCATTATTGGGGATTCCACGGGGGACAGGGCCCTACGAGCAGTACTTC
TRBJ1-1 many TRBV11-2 . CASRRQGEAFF TGTGCCAGCAGACGGCAAGGGGAAGCTTTCTTT
TRBJ1-3 many TRBV11-2 . CASSPSPLRSGNTIYF TGTGCCAGCAGCCCCAGTCCCTTACGCTCTGGAAACACCATATATTTT
TRBJ2-3 many TRBV6-1 TRBD1 CASRPGQDLFTDTQYF TGTGCCAGCAGGCCGGGACAGGATCTTTTCACAGATACGCAGTATTTT
TRBJ1-1 . TRBV15 TRBD1 CATSRESSGSRDRGLRAEAFF TGTGCCACCAGCAGAGAAAGCTCGGGGTCTAGGGACAGGGGTTTACGCGCTGAAGCTTTCTTT
TRBJ2-3 . TRBV6-2/TRBV6-3 . CASSPLPDLVRDTQYF TGTGCCAGCAGCCCTCTGCCAGATTTGGTCCGAGATACGCAGTATTTT
TRBJ1-1 few TRBV20-1 TRBD1 CSARGMGQSIYRSTEAFF TGCAGTGCTAGAGGAATGGGACAGTCCATCTATAGAAGCACTGAAGCTTTCTTT
TRBJ1-5 many TRBV12-3/TRBV12-4 TRBD1 CASSFRTGQISNQPQHF TGTGCCAGCAGTTTTAGGACGGGACAGATTAGCAATCAGCCCCAGCATTTT
TRBJ2-3 . TRBV20-1 . CSARVAPSKDTQYF TGCAGTGCTAGGGTGGCACCAAGCAAGGATACGCAGTATTTT
TRBJ2-7 . TRBV2 . CASSWSDVTYEQYF TGTGCCAGCAGTTGGTCAGACGTTACCTACGAGCAGTACTTC
TRBJ1-6 many TRBV4-1 . CASSQGPGRNSPLHF TGCGCCAGCAGCCAGGGCCCCGGGCGAAATTCACCCCTCCACTTT
TRBJ2-3 many TRBV6-1 TRBD2 CASSLRLAGGPRSTDTQYF TGTGCCAGCAGTCTCAGACTAGCGGGGGGACCTCGGAGCACAGATACGCAGTATTTT
TRBJ2-7 . TRBV29-1 . CSVKNTDYEQYF TGCAGCGTTAAAAACACCGACTACGAGCAGTACTTC
TRBJ2-2 . TRBV6-5 . CASSYSISTGELFF TGTGCCAGCAGTTACTCGATCTCCACCGGGGAGCTGTTTTTT
TRBJ2-7 many TRBV9 TRBD2 CASSPPRGVEQYF TGTGCCAGCAGCCCCCCCCGGGGGGTCGAGCAGTACTTC
TRBJ2-5 . TRBV3-1 . CASSPVRHYQETQYF TGTGCCAGCAGCCCAGTTAGACATTACCAAGAGACCCAGTACTTC
TRBJ2-5 once TRBV12-3/TRBV12-4 . CASSQQGLRETQYF TGTGCCAGCAGCCAGCAGGGCCTGAGGGAGACCCAGTACTTC
TRBJ2-3 many TRBV2 . CASSEAGQGQYF TGTGCCAGCAGTGAAGCGGGGCAGGGGCAGTATTTT
TRBJ1-2 few TRBV2 . CASSDPTALYYYGYTF TGTGCCAGCAGTGATCCGACAGCCCTTTATTACTATGGCTACACCTTC
TRBJ1-2 many TRBV28 TRBD1 CASSTQGVLHGYTF TGTGCCAGCAGCACACAGGGGGTGCTTCATGGCTACACCTTC
TRBJ2-3 many TRBV5-4 . CASSFGGAQTDTQYF TGTGCCAGCAGCTTTGGGGGGGCCCAGACAGATACGCAGTATTTT
TRBJ1-1 few TRBV19 . CASSRLQGPEAFF TGTGCCAGTAGCCGGTTACAGGGCCCTGAAGCTTTCTTT
TRBJ2-1 . TRBV3-1 TRBD1 CASSQSRGSSYNEQFF TGTGCCAGCAGCCAATCCAGGGGGTCCTCCTACAATGAGCAGTTCTTC
TRBJ1-2 many TRBV25-1 . CASTKGVGYGYTF TGTGCCAGCACCAAGGGGGTCGGGTATGGCTACACCTTC
TRBJ2-3 . TRBV2 . CASSDSNQPQYF TGTGCCAGCAGTGACTCGAATCAGCCCCAGTATTTT
TRBJ2-5 many TRBV7-9 TRBD1 CASTTGPGETQYF TGTGCCAGCACGACAGGGCCGGGGGAGACCCAGTACTTC
TRBJ2-7 . TRBV28 . CASSLLVSSEQYF TGTGCCAGCAGTTTGTTAGTAAGCAGCGAGCAGTACTTC
TRBJ1-1 many TRBV7-9 . CASSLFGGLNTEAFF TGTGCCAGCAGCCTATTCGGAGGTTTGAACACTGAAGCTTTCTTT
TRBJ2-5 few TRBV15 . CATSSGGGETQYF TGTGCCACCAGCAGTGGAGGTGGGGAGACCCAGTACTTC
TRBJ1-4 . TRBV20-1 . CIGETNEKLFF TGCATTGGGGAGACTAATGAAAAACTGTTTTTT
TRBJ2-3 many TRBV3-1 TRBD2 CASSQDIAGGPGTDTQYF TGTGCCAGCAGCCAAGATATAGCGGGGGGGCCGGGCACAGATACGCAGTATTTT
TRBJ1-1 many TRBV3-1 . CASSQDLSNTEAFF TGTGCCAGCAGCCAAGATCTGAGTAACACTGAAGCTTTCTTT
TRBJ2-7 many TRBV7-9 . CASTSGPYEQYF TGTGCCAGCACCTCCGGCCCCTACGAGCAGTACTTC
TRBJ1-2 few TRBV5-5 . CASSPLGTASYGYTF TGTGCCAGCAGCCCGTTGGGGACTGCCAGCTATGGCTACACCTTC